The 8 T cell receptor beta chains below come from one sample, sequenced in a study of T cell responses to AZD1222 COVID-19 vaccine. Repertoires were generated with immunoSEQ multiplex PCR, while TCRdb's copy carries only in-frame clones and drops some. The repertoire holds some 120,000 clones, around 89% seen once, with 11% in the top ten. The sequenced sample was peripheral blood, obtained on day 0 of MenACWY control vaccination. These receptors were taken from an adult in good health.

V and J are TRBV28 and TRBJ1-4, with unresolved D. Germline CDR1 MDHEN, CDR2 SYDVKM. The V gene lost 7 bases and the J gene lost 0 bases, with 9 bases spanning the gap. The CDR3 extends over 14 amino acids. The CDR3 sequence: CASTNGATNEKLFF. CDR3 DNA sequence: TGTGCCAGCACGAATGGTGCAACTAATGAAAAACTGTTTTTT.

This clone was recorded once. In DNA, the CDR3 is TGTGCCAGCAGCCAAGGATGGGGCGAGCAGTTCTTC. It codes for CASSQGWGEQFF. J is TRBJ2-1 and V is TRBV3-1 (or the pseudogene TRBV3-2); D might be TRBD1 (5 bases). From germline, CDR1 is LGHDT and CDR2 YNNKEL (reference sequence). This CDR3 is 12 amino acids long. V lost 1 base, J lost 10 bases, and 8 bases lay in between.

This chain uses TRBV11-2 with TRBJ2-2; unclear D gene. The germline V gene encodes CDR1 SGHAT and CDR2 FQNNGV. The V end lost 0 bases, the J end lost 6 bases, and 5 bases lay between the germline ends. The CDR3 sequence is 13 residues long. Here the CDR3 reads CASSLDSPGELFF. DNA for the CDR3: TGTGCCAGCAGCTTAGATTCACCCGGGGAGCTGTTTTTT.

The rearrangement links TRBV7-2 to TRBJ2-1; perhaps D is TRBD1 or TRBD2 (5 bases each). CDR3 length: 15 amino acids. Trimming cost V 4 bases and J 4 bases, with 14 bases left between them. Germline-derived CDR1 and CDR2 are SGHTA and FQGNSA. This chain's CDR3 is CASSSTGTDYNEQFF. CDR3 bases: TGTGCCAGCAGCTCAACCGGGACGGATTACAATGAGCAGTTCTTC.

The sample holds one count of this clone. This chain joins TRBV4-3 and TRBJ2-5; TRBD1 agrees at 9 bases. The length of the CDR3 is 13 residues. Germline V gene data show CDR1 as LGHNA and CDR2 as YSLEER. The J segment lost 4 bases and the V segment lost 3 bases, leaving 0 bases of the junction unmatched. CDR3 protein: CASSQGQGETQYF. CDR3 bases: TGCGCCAGCAGCCAGGGACAGGGAGAGACCCAGTACTTC.

This sequence joins TRBV12-5 and TRBJ1-1, with D unresolved. Trimming removed 2 bases at V and 7 bases at J, with 14 bases between. The CDR3 runs to 14 residues. Germline lookup yields CDR1 LGHNT and CDR2 FRNRAP. The DNA for the CDR3 is TGTGCTAGTGGTTTGTGGCAGGTCGCCGATGAAGCTTTCTTT. Its translation: CASGLWQVADEAFF.

CDR3 sequence (DNA): TGTGCCAGCAGGGCGGCTGGGGTAAGGTCACCCCTCCACTTT. As protein: CASRAAGVRSPLHF. V gene TRBV7-2 combines with J gene TRBJ1-6; D gene ambiguous. Per germline, CDR1 SGHTA and CDR2 FQGNSA. This CDR3 region has 14 residues. The V end lost 6 bases, the J end lost 10 bases, and 16 bases lay between the germline ends. The full variable domain, its missing parts supplied by reference TRBV7-2 and TRBJ1-6, is GAGVSQSPSNKVTEKGKDVELRCDPISGHTALYWYRQSLGQGLEFLIYFQGNSAPDKSGLPSDRFSAERTGGSVSTLTIQRTQQEDSAVYLCASRAAGVRSPLHFGNGTRLTVT.

This clone has at least ten counts. The rearrangement joins TRBV7-9 to TRBJ1-1; D call uncertain. The CDR3 covers 14 residues. The V end was cut by 1 base, the J end by 3 bases, with 9 bases between. Per germline, CDR1 SEHNR and CDR2 FQNEAQ (reference sequence). The CDR3 region is CASSLGTRDTEAFF. The CDR3 nucleotides read TGTGCCAGCAGCTTAGGTACGAGGGACACTGAAGCTTTCTTT. Filled out from reference TRBV7-9 and TRBJ1-1, the complete variable domain reads DTGVSQNPRHKITKRGQNVTFRCDPISEHNRLYWYRQTLGQGPEFLTYFQNEAQLEKSRLLSDRFSAERPKGSFSTLEIQRTEQGDSAMYLCASSLGTRDTEAFFGQGTRLTVV.